Following are 25 T cell receptor beta chains from one sample sequenced in a study of cytomegalovirus exposure and HLA in healthy donors. The PCR made use of 60 Vbeta and 13 Jbeta primers. Profiling relied on immunoSEQ multiplex PCR, and the TCRdb table lists in-frame clones only, not all of them. The table lists about 170,000 clones, roughly 80% of them singletons. The sample comprised PBMCs. These receptors were collected from a female donor in good health and CMV-seronegative.

The chain carries TRBV9 and TRBJ1-4; the D is unclear. This CDR3 comprises 14 residues. V lost 4 bases, J lost 3 bases, and 10 bases lay in between. Germline lookup yields CDR1 SGDLS and CDR2 YYNGEE. Here the CDR3 reads CASSPSRANEKLFF. CDR3 nucleotides: TGTGCCAGCAGCCCCTCCCGAGCTAATGAAAAACTGTTTTTT.

The table lists this clone with a few counts. The gene calls are TRBV5-1 and TRBJ2-7; the match to TRBD2 covers 10 bases. Per germline, CDR1 SGHRS and CDR2 YFSETQ. This CDR3 has 14 residues. Unmatched junction bases numbered 4, after V lost 4 bases and J lost 3 bases. The CDR3 region has the DNA TGCGCCAGCAGCCCGGGACTAGCGAGCTACGAGCAGTACTTC. This codes for CASSPGLASYEQYF. The whole variable domain, remainder taken from reference TRBV5-1 and TRBJ2-7, is KAGVTQTPRYLIKTRGQQVTLSCSPISGHRSVSWYQQTPGQGLQFLFEYFSETQRNKGNFPGRFSGRQFSNSRSEMNVSTLELGDSALYLCASSPGLASYEQYFGPGTRLTVT.

The gene calls are TRBV27 and TRBJ2-1; 7 nucleotides line up with TRBD2. The CDR3 totals 14 residues. In germline, CDR1 is MNHEY, CDR2 SMNVEV (reference sequence). V was clipped by 6 bases and J by 2 bases; unmatched bases: 4. This CDR3 reads CASSRSGTYNEQFF. The CDR3 region has the DNA TGTGCCAGCAGCCGGAGCGGGACCTACAATGAGCAGTTCTTC.

This clone was found a few times. V is TRBV7-9 and J is TRBJ1-5; 10 nucleotides match TRBD1. CDR3 size: 15 residues. Germline V gene data show CDR1 as SEHNR and CDR2 as FQNEAQ (reference sequence). The trim removed 3 bases at V and 6 bases at J, leaving 5 bases unmatched. The CDR3 sequence is CASSLGTGAPQPQHF. CDR3 nucleotides: TGTGCCAGCAGCTTGGGGACAGGGGCCCCTCAGCCCCAGCATTTT. The full variable domain, completed using reference TRBV7-9 and TRBJ1-5, is DTGVSQNPRHKITKRGQNVTFRCDPISEHNRLYWYRQTLGQGPEFLTYFQNEAQLEKSRLLSDRFSAERPKGSFSTLEIQRTEQGDSAMYLCASSLGTGAPQPQHFGDGTRLSIL.

The V gene is TRBV7-9, the J gene TRBJ2-7; D unresolved. CDR1 SEHNR and CDR2 FQNEAQ come from the germline V gene (reference sequence). V was pared by 3 bases and J by 1 base, with 7 bases between. This CDR3 spans 13 amino acids. The CDR3 DNA is TGTGCCAGCAGCTTTGACATGTCCTACGAGCAGTACTTC. Protein sequence: CASSFDMSYEQYF.

This clone occurred once. The chain couples TRBV28 to TRBJ1-2, with a weak D call TRBD1 (5 bases). Germline V gene lookup returns CDR1 MDHEN and CDR2 SYDVKM. Trimming left V 6 bases short and J 4 bases short, with 18 bases between. CDR3 size: 15 residues. Here the CDR3 reads CASSPTGTPTYGYTF. CDR3 sequence (DNA): TGTGCCAGCAGCCCCACAGGAACCCCTACCTATGGCTACACCTTC.

The genes are TRBV7-2 and TRBJ2-3; 7 bases are a match to TRBD1. Germline V CDR1 and CDR2: SGHTA, FQGNSA. The CDR3 consists of 14 residues. The J segment lost 7 bases and the V segment lost 3 bases, leaving 7 bases of the junction unmatched. The CDR3: CASSFWGQQNTQYF. For the CDR3, the DNA is TGTGCCAGCAGCTTCTGGGGACAGCAAAATACGCAGTATTTT.

CDR3 coding DNA: TGTGCCAGCAGCATCCGACAGGGGGGATTGGATCAGCCCCAGCATTTT. Its protein product is CASSIRQGGLDQPQHF. The chain uses TRBV5-5 and TRBJ1-5; the match to TRBD1 covers 9 bases. The V gene's germline CDR1 is SGHKS and CDR2 YYEKEE (reference sequence). V dropped 4 bases and J dropped 5; count of bases not matched to a gene: 10. The CDR3 loop spans 16 amino acids.

The V call is TRBV30, the J call TRBJ1-5; no definite D call. This CDR3 is built from 13 residues. The ends were cut back, 3 bases at V and 7 bases at J, with 13 bases in the middle. The germline gives CDR1 GTSNPN, CDR2 SVGIG (reference sequence). The chain's CDR3 is CAWSTSGYQPQHF. The CDR3 DNA sequence: TGTGCCTGGAGCACCTCCGGGTACCAGCCCCAGCATTTT. The entire variable domain, with the rest obtained from reference TRBV30 and TRBJ1-5, is as follows: SQTIHQWPATLVQPVGSPLSLECTVEGTSNPNLYWYRQAAGRGLQLLFYSVGIGQISSEVPQNLSASRPQDRQFILSSKKLLLSDSGFYLCAWSTSGYQPQHFGDGTRLSIL.

The gene calls are TRBV6-1 and TRBJ1-5; possibly TRBD1 for D (6 bases). Germline CDR1 and CDR2: MNHNS and SASEGT. The CDR3 is 16 amino acids. Trimming took 1 base from V and 0 from J, leaving 10 bases between them. The CDR3 sequence is CASSEGDRISNQPQHF. The DNA of the CDR3 is TGTGCCAGCAGTGAAGGAGACAGGATTAGCAATCAGCCCCAGCATTTT.

In this sample, this clone turned up once. The chain uses TRBV11-2 and TRBJ2-5; the match to TRBD2 covers 12 bases. The CDR3 length is 16 residues. Germline values: CDR1 SGHAT, CDR2 FQNNGV. With 2 bases clipped from V and 5 bases from J, the junction kept 6 bases outside the gene matches. The CDR3 spells CASSLPLAGGMETQYF. CDR3 sequence (DNA): TGTGCCAGCAGCTTACCACTAGCGGGGGGAATGGAGACCCAGTACTTC.

This clone came up once. The gene calls are TRBV19 and TRBJ2-3; tentatively, D is TRBD2 (5 bases). CDR3 length: 20 amino acids. With 6 bases removed from V and 0 bases from J, the gap between germline ends came to 28 bases. Germline lookup yields CDR1 LNHDA and CDR2 SQIVND (reference sequence). The CDR3 protein is CASRNPPAWGEGPSTDTQYF. Written as DNA, the CDR3 is TGTGCCAGTAGAAACCCCCCGGCGTGGGGAGAAGGGCCTAGCACAGATACGCAGTATTTT.

The chain joins TRBV18 to TRBJ2-1, with 8 positions matching TRBD1. CDR3 size: 17 residues. From germline, CDR1 is KGHSH and CDR2 LQKENI. Trimming removed 2 bases from V and 9 bases from J; junction bases left unmatched: 15. The CDR3 nucleotides are TGTGCCAGCTCACCATCCGGGACAGGTATGACCCAGAGTGAGCAGTTCTTC. Translating it yields CASSPSGTGMTQSEQFF.

The V and J genes are TRBV7-8 and TRBJ1-5; a weak D match, TRBD1 (6 bases). This CDR3 comprises 19 residues. V lost 5 bases and J lost 1, with 24 bases in between. Germline V gene data show CDR1 as SGHVS and CDR2 as FQNEAQ. In nucleotides, the CDR3 is TGTGCCAGCAGCCACACAGGGTCCCCAGTAGTGATAAGCAATCAGCCCCAGCATTTT. Translated: CASSHTGSPVVISNQPQHF.

The chain links TRBV11-3 to TRBJ1-6, with a possible D match to TRBD1 (6 bases). The CDR3 runs 13 residues. The V end lost 0 bases, the J end lost 15 bases, and 12 bases lay between the germline ends. CDR1 is SGHNT, CDR2 YENEEA, per germline. CDR3 bases: TGTGCCAGCAGCTTAGAATCGCAGGGGATCCTCCACTTT. It yields the protein CASSLESQGILHF.

The chain links TRBV19 to TRBJ2-1, with D tentatively TRBD1 (5 bases). V gave up 3 bases and J gave up 4 bases, with 13 bases separating them. The V gene's germline CDR1 is LNHDA and CDR2 SQIVND (reference sequence). The CDR3 loop spans 15 amino acids. The chain's CDR3 is CASSIWQGLYNEQFF. The CDR3 nucleotides read TGTGCCAGTAGTATTTGGCAGGGTCTATACAATGAGCAGTTCTTC.

This sequence joins TRBV7-3 and TRBJ2-6; the match to TRBD2 covers 8 bases. The V gene's germline CDR1 is SGHTA and CDR2 FQGTGA. Unmatched junction bases numbered 10, after V lost 5 bases and J lost 4 bases. The CDR3 has 17 residues. The CDR3 sequence is CASSPSIAGSGANVLTF. As DNA, the CDR3 is TGTGCCAGCAGCCCCTCTATAGCGGGATCAGGGGCCAACGTCCTGACTTTC.

This chain joins TRBV5-1 and TRBJ2-7, with 7 bases identical to TRBD1. CDR1 SGHRS and CDR2 YFSETQ come from the germline V gene. Trimming took 0 bases from V and 5 from J; bases not matched to a gene: 5. CDR3 length: 14 amino acids. This CDR3 is CASSLDRGYDEQYF. Here the CDR3 DNA reads TGCGCCAGCAGCTTGGACAGGGGATACGACGAGCAGTACTTC.

The rearrangement links TRBV28 to TRBJ2-5; 7 bases fit TRBD2. CDR1 is MDHEN and CDR2 is SYDVKM in the germline V gene. V shed 2 bases, J shed 2 bases, and the junction held 5 bases outside the gene matches. The CDR3 has 15 residues. The DNA for the CDR3 is TGTGCCAGCAGTTTAAGGGTAGCGGGTCAAGAGACCCAGTACTTC. It codes for CASSLRVAGQETQYF.

The chain carries TRBV7-2 and TRBJ2-1, with TRBD2 matching 14 bases. Per germline, CDR1 SGHTA and CDR2 FQGNSA. V lost 5 bases to trimming and J lost 8 bases; unmatched junction nucleotides: 14. The CDR3 is 18 amino acids. The DNA for the CDR3 is TGTGCCAGCAGCATAAAAAGGACTAGCGGGGGGTTTAGGGATGAGCAGTTCTTC. It encodes CASSIKRTSGGFRDEQFF.

This clone has more than one count but fewer than ten. The chain carries TRBV5-4 and TRBJ1-6, with D tentatively TRBD1 (5 bases). Deletions cut 4 bases from V and 5 bases from J, with 10 bases between. The CDR3 covers 14 residues. CDR1 is SGHNT and CDR2 is YYREEE in the germline V gene (reference sequence). The CDR3 spells CASSQGGDNSPLHF. The CDR3 DNA sequence: TGTGCCAGCAGCCAGGGCGGGGATAATTCACCCCTCCACTTT.

This chain links TRBV7-3 with TRBJ2-1; 9 nucleotides align to TRBD2. J lost 8 bases, V lost 5 bases, and 13 bases had no gene match. Germline assignment: CDR1 SGHTA and CDR2 FQGTGA. This CDR3 contains 16 residues. The CDR3 protein is CASSPGSSGAVDEQFF. CDR3 sequence (DNA): TGTGCCAGCAGCCCGGGTTCTAGCGGGGCAGTGGATGAGCAGTTCTTC. The full variable domain, with the rest looked up from reference TRBV7-3 and TRBJ2-1, is GAGVSQTPSNKVTEKGKYVELRCDPISGHTALYWYRQSLGQGPEFLIYFQGTGAADDSGLPNDRFFAVRPEGSVSTLKIQRTERGDSAVYLCASSPGSSGAVDEQFFGPGTRLTVL.

The chain has TRBV6-1 and TRBJ2-7, with 7 bases lining up with TRBD1. This CDR3 is 14 amino acids long. With V trimmed by 6 bases and J by 0 bases, 5 bases remained unmatched. Per germline, CDR1 MNHNS and CDR2 SASEGT. The CDR3 region is CASSARDSSYEQYF. The CDR3 nucleotides are TGTGCCAGCAGCGCCCGGGACAGCTCCTACGAGCAGTACTTC.

The V call is TRBV15, the J call TRBJ2-5; 7 bases agree with TRBD2. CDR1 and CDR2 (germline): LNHNV, YYDKDF (reference sequence). The CDR3 is 15 residues long. Unmatched junction bases numbered 5, after V lost 0 bases and J lost 4 bases. The CDR3 protein is CATSRDRASGETQYF. CDR3 DNA: TGTGCCACCAGCAGAGATAGGGCTAGCGGAGAGACCCAGTACTTC.

The V and J genes are TRBV12-1 and TRBJ1-5; the DNA was not used to check the table's D call, TRBD1. TRBV12-1 is recorded as a pseudogene. CDR3 length equals 14 residues. In nucleotides, the CDR3 is TGTGCCAGCAGCTTAACAGGGAACAATCAGCCCCAGCATTTT. Protein product: CASSLTGNNQPQHF.